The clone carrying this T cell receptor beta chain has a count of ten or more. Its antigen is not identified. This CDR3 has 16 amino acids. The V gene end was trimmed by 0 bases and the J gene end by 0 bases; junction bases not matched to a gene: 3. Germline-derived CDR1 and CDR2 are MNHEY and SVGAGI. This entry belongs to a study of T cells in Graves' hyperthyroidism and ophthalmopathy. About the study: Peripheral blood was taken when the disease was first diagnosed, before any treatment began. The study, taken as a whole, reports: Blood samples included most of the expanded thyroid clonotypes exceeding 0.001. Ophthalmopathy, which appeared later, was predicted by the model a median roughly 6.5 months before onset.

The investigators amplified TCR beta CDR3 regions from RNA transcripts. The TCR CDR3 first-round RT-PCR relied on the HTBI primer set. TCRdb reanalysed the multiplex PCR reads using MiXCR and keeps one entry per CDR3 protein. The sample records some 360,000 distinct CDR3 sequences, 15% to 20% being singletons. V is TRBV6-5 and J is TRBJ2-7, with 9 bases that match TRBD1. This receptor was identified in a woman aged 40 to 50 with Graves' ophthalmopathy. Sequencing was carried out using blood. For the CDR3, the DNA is TGTGCCAGCAGTTACTCCGGACAGGGGTCCTCCTACGAGCAGTACTTC. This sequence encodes CASSYSGQGSSYEQYF.